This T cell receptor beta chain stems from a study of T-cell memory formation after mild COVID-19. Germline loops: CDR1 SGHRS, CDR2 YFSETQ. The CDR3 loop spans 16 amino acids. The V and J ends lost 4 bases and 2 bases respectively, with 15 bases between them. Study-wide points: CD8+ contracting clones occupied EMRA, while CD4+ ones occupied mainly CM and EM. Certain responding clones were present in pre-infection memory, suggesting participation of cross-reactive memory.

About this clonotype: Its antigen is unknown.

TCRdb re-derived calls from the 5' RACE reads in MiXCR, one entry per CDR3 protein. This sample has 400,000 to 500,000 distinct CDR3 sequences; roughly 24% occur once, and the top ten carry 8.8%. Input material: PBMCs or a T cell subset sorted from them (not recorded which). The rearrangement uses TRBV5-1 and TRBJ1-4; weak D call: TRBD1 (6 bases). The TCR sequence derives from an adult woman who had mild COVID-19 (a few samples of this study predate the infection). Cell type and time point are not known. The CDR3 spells CASSPGRGATNEKLFF. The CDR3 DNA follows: TGCGCCAGCAGCCCCGGGCGGGGGGCGACTAATGAAAAACTGTTTTTT.